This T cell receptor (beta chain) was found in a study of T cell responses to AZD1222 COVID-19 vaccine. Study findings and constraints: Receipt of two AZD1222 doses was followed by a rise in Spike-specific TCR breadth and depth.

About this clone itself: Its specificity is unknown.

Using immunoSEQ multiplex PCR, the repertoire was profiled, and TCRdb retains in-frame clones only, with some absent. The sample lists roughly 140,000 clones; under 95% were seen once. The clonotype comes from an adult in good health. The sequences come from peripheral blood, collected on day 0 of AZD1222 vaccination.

As DNA, the CDR3 is TGTGCCAGTAGTCCCCCCACACATGAAAGCTCCTACAATGAGCAGTTCTTC. Amino acid sequence: CASSPPTHESSYNEQFF. V is TRBV19 and J is TRBJ2-1; no firm D call. The CDR3 covers 17 residues. V gave up 5 bases and J gave up 0 bases, with 17 bases separating them. Looked up from germline, CDR1 is LNHDA and CDR2 is SQIVND (reference sequence).